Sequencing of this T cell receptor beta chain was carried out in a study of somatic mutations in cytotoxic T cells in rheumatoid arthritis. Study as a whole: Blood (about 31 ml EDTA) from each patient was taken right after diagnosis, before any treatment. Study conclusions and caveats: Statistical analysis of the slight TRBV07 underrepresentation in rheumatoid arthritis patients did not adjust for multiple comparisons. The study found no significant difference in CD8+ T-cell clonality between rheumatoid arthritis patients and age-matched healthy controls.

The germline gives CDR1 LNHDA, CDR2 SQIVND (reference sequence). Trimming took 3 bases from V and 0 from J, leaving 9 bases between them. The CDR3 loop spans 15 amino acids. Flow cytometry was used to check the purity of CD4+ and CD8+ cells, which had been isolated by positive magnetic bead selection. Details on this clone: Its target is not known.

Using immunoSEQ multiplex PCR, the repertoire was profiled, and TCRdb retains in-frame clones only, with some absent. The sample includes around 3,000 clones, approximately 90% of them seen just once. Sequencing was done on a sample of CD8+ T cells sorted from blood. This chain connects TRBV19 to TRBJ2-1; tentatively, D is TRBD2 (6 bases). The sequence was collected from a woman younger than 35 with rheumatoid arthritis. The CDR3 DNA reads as TGTGCCAGTAGTATGGACGGGAGCTCCTACAATGAGCAGTTCTTC. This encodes CASSMDGSSYNEQFF.